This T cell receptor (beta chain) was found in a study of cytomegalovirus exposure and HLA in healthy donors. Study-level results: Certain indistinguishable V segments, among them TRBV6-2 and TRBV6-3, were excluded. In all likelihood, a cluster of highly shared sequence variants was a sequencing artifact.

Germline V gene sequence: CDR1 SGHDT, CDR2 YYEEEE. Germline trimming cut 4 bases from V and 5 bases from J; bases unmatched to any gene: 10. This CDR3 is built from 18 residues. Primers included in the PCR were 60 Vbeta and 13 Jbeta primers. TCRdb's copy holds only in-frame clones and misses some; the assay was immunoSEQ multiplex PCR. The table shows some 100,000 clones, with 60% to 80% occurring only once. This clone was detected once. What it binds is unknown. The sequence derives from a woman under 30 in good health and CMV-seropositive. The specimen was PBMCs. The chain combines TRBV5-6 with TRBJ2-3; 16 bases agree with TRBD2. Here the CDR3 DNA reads TGTGCCAGCAGCCCGCAGGGACTAGCGGGAGGGCGTGTAGATACGCAGTATTTT. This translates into CASSPQGLAGGRVDTQYF.